This T cell receptor (beta chain) emerged from a study of control samples from healthy donors and cancer patients (dated by TCRdb to the early 2020s). The library relied on the immunoSEQ multiplex PCR assay. Here the immuneACCESS table is served through TCRdb, limited to in-frame sequences with V and J called. Missing clones are a known gap in these copies; in checked studies unresolved V genes cover under half, and the rest lacks a known reason. Here the sample has about 60,000 clones; approximately 90% occur a single time. Jointly, the top ten make up around 1.2% of the sample. Sequences SGDLS (CDR1) and YYNGEE (CDR2) are obtained from the germline V gene. Reading from cysteine to phenylalanine, the CDR3 counts 14 amino acids. The read is trimmed to its CDR3 DNA, 42 bases read in frame from base 1. V is clipped by 7 bases and J by 2 bases, and the sequence between their germline boundaries is 14 bases long.

This clone was detected only once. This clone's antigen is unknown. No base qualities exist here, and no much larger clone lies one base off it. Sequenced sample: PBMCs. The rearrangement joined TRBV9 to TRBJ2-3; no D gene is confidently identified. This clonotype originated in a woman aged 45 to 65 with colorectal cancer. The sequenced DNA: TGTGCCAGCGGCGAGACCGTGATCACAGATACGCAGTATTTT. It specifies CASGETVITDTQYF.